This T cell receptor beta chain was documented in a study of CD8 T cells in Susac syndrome. After extraction with the RNeasy kit, about 0.45 to 1 ug of the RNA was reverse transcribed using random hexamers. TCRdb itself ran the immunoSEQ multiplex PCR reads through MiXCR, one entry per CDR3 protein. The sample gives 190,000 or so distinct CDR3 sequences, more than 85% of which show up once; 0.082% is in the top ten. The germline V and J ends were trimmed by 5 bases and 3 bases, with 13 bases remaining between them. Germline CDR1 is DFQATT and CDR2 is SNEGSKA (reference sequence). The CDR3 covers 14 residues. Negative isolation yielded CD8+ and CD4+ T cells; FACS enriched TEMRA cells.

Sequencing used CD4+ T cells from PBMCs. This chain links TRBV20-1 with TRBJ1-4; D is perhaps TRBD1 (5 bases). The source is a human donor with multiple sclerosis. CDR3 coding DNA: TGCAGTGCTCCGCGGGAGGGGTCTAATGAAAAACTGTTTTTT. As protein: CSAPREGSNEKLFF.